Below, one T cell receptor (beta chain) is given with its context. No antigen is known for it. No much larger clone is present one base from it, and per-base qualities are unavailable. This entry is derived from a study of T cell changes during pregnancy in multiple sclerosis (dated by TCRdb to the late 2010s). About the investigation overall: Changes in the T cell repertoire over the course of pregnancy were examined in this study in women with multiple sclerosis.

The germline V gene (reference sequence) yields MNHEY for CDR1 and SMNVEV for CDR2. The CDR3 holds 12 amino acids from the cysteine to the phenylalanine. The DNA shown is the 36-base CDR3, in frame from base 1. The germline V and J ends show losses of 8 bases and 7 bases respectively, and no gene match explains 4 bases of the junction. Receptor amplification or capture employed the immunoSEQ multiplex PCR assay. TCRdb holds this immuneACCESS table with in-frame rearrangements only. Some clones are missing; in checked studies, unresolved V genes explain under half, and the rest has no known cause. This sample is represented by approximately 92,000 clones; roughly 90% of them were singletons. The top ten clonotypes cover approximately 1.4% of the sample.

This receptor was taken from a female donor with multiple sclerosis, enrolled in a pregnancy study. The chain is assembled from TRBV27 and TRBJ2-1, and TRBD2 aligns with 8 junction nucleotides. Here the sequenced sample was peripheral blood, taken in the first trimester of pregnancy. The bases read TGTGCCAGCCAGGGACTAGAGAATGAGCAGTTCTTC. This gives the protein CASQGLENEQFF.